The next 5 T cell receptor beta chains were all read from a single sample in a study of sequential checkpoint blockade in melanoma. Documented treatment: randomized to nivolumab then ipilimumab (arm A) or the reverse (arm B). The table came from immunoSEQ multiplex PCR; TCRdb's copy has only in-frame clones and leaves some out. The sample carries about 12,000 clones, about 25% recorded once. This material consisted of tumor tissue (inferred from file names), taken from a patient given nivolumab and ipilimumab in sequence. These receptors were collected from a human donor with melanoma.

This clone is termed medium-sized (0.01 to 0.1%). The V and J genes are TRBV4-1 and TRBJ1-4, with 12 bases matching TRBD1. Germline trimming cut 5 bases from V and 8 bases from J; bases unmatched to any gene: 15. From germline, CDR1 is MGHRA and CDR2 YSYEKL. The CDR3 has 18 residues. The CDR3 spells CASSSGTGGAEVLEKLFF. CDR3 DNA: TGCGCCAGCAGCTCCGGGACAGGGGGCGCCGAGGTCTTAGAAAAACTGTTTTTT.

The chain couples TRBV19 to TRBJ2-5; TRBD1 matches 8 bases. The J segment lost 6 bases and the V segment lost 1 base, leaving 7 bases of the junction unmatched. Looked up from germline, CDR1 is LNHDA and CDR2 is SQIVND (reference sequence). This CDR3 is 15 amino acids long. CDR3 sequence reads: CASSIGTGSLKTQYF. The CDR3 coding sequence is TGTGCCAGTAGTATAGGGACAGGGTCTCTTAAGACCCAGTACTTC. The entire variable domain, with the rest obtained from reference TRBV19 and TRBJ2-5, is as follows: DGGITQSPKYLFRKEGQNVTLSCEQNLNHDAMYWYRQDPGQGLRLIYYSQIVNDFQKGDIAEGYSVSREKKESFPLTVTSAQKNPTAFYLCASSIGTGSLKTQYFGPGTRLLVL.

J is TRBJ2-5 and V is TRBV18; 11 positions agree with TRBD2. CDR3 length: 17 residues. V lost 3 bases, J lost 1 base, and 7 bases stayed unmatched. Looked up from germline, CDR1 is KGHSH and CDR2 is LQKENI. CDR3 sequence (DNA): TGTGCCAGCTCACCGCTCGGGCTAGCGGGGGGCCAAGAGACCCAGTACTTC. As protein: CASSPLGLAGGQETQYF.

The V gene is TRBV6-1, the J gene TRBJ2-5; 7 positions match TRBD2. The germline V gene has CDR1 MNHNS and CDR2 SASEGT. This CDR3 spans 19 amino acids. V lost 1 base, J lost 5 bases, and 19 bases stayed unmatched. DNA for the CDR3: TGTGCCAGCAGTGAAGGACTGGAGTGGTATATCGGGGGGAGGGAGACCCAGTACTTC. The encoded protein is CASSEGLEWYIGGRETQYF.

The chain carries TRBV19 and TRBJ2-1, with 10 bases that match TRBD2. V was clipped by 5 bases and J by 7 bases; unmatched bases: 5. The CDR3 contains 14 residues. Germline CDR1 and CDR2: LNHDA and SQIVND (reference sequence). DNA of the CDR3: TGTGCCAGTAGTTCGAGCGGGGGGGCAAATGAGCAGTTCTTC. This sequence encodes CASSSSGGANEQFF.